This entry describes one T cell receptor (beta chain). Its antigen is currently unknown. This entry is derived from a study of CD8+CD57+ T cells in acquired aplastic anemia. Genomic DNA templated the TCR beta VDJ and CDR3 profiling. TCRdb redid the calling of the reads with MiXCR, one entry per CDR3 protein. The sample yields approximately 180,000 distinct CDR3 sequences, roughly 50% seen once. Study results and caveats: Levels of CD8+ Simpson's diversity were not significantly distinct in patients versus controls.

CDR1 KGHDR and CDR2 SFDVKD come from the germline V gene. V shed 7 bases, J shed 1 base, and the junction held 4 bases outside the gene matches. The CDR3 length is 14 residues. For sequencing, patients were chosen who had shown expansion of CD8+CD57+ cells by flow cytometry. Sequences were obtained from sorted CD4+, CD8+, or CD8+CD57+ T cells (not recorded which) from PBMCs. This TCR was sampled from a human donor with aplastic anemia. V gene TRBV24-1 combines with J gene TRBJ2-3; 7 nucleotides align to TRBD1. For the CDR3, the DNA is TGTGCCACCAGCACCGGGACAGGCACAGATACGCAGTATTTT. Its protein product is CATSTGTGTDTQYF.